One sample yielded the 21 T cell receptor beta chains listed below, sequenced in a study of beta chain features in type 1 diabetes (dated by TCRdb to about 2018). Study-wide findings and limitations: A moderate but significant shortening of TCRB CDR3 length was observed in type 1 diabetes patients in all four CD4+ subsets.

The library relied on the immunoSEQ multiplex PCR assay. The entire isolated RNA was reverse transcribed using the High Capacity cDNA Reverse Transcription Kit, and thus expressed TCRB transcripts were sequenced. TCRdb stores this immuneACCESS table with in-frame sequences only. Part of the clones is absent; in the studies checked, under half of the shortfall reflects unresolved V genes, and no reason is known for the rest. The sample table records 300,000 or so clones; roughly 12% of these occur just once. 0.015% of the sample belongs to the ten largest clones. Which antigens these TCRs recognize remains unknown. Specimen: naive CD4+ T cells from blood. The sample's cell subset or site label, decoded: true naive CD4+ T cells. Every receptor here comes from a young woman with type 1 diabetes.

The chain carries TRBV28 and TRBJ1-1; 8 bases line up with TRBD1. Germline V gene data show CDR1 as MDHEN and CDR2 as SYDVKM. The CDR3 extends over 14 amino acids. Losses at the gene ends were 7 bases for V and 1 base for J; bases not matched to a gene: 5. CDR3 protein: CASNPGQENTEAFF. DNA for the CDR3: TGTGCCAGCAACCCGGGACAGGAGAACACTGAAGCTTTCTTT.

This clone was counted a few times. CDR3 sequence reads: CASSLGPAPGTEAFF. CDR3 in DNA: TGTGCCAGCAGCTTGGGCCCTGCCCCGGGCACTGAAGCTTTCTTT. The chain couples TRBV5-4 to TRBJ1-1; D is unresolved. Trimming removed 0 bases from V and 4 bases from J, with 13 bases in between. This CDR3 contains 15 residues. Per germline, CDR1 SGHNT and CDR2 YYREEE (reference sequence).

The chain recombines TRBV19 with TRBJ2-1; TRBD2 agrees at 12 bases. The CDR3 is made up of 14 amino acids. V lost 7 bases and J lost 8; bases outside the gene matches: 6. CDR1 is LNHDA and CDR2 is SQIVND in the germline V gene (reference sequence). CDR3 region: CASTSGRERHEQFF. For the CDR3, the DNA is TGTGCCAGTACTAGCGGGAGGGAAAGGCATGAGCAGTTCTTC.

The V gene is TRBV18, the J gene TRBJ1-2; the D is unclear. V lost 2 bases, J lost 4 bases, and 8 bases lay in between. CDR1 is KGHSH, CDR2 LQKENI, per germline. This CDR3 comprises 13 residues. The CDR3 here is CASSPWEGYGYTF. The DNA of the CDR3 is TGTGCCAGCTCACCATGGGAGGGCTATGGCTACACCTTC.

This clone was found a few times. The genes are TRBV25-1 and TRBJ2-5; D is possibly TRBD2 (5 bases). Trimming shortened V by 6 bases and J by 0 bases, and 17 bases separated the two germline ends. The CDR3 contains 16 residues. Germline V gives CDR1 MGHDK, CDR2 SYGVNS. The CDR3 sequence is CASSPAGAGYQETQYF. Here the CDR3 DNA reads TGTGCCAGCAGCCCCGCGGGTGCAGGCTACCAAGAGACCCAGTACTTC. The full variable domain, in which reference TRBV25-1 and TRBJ2-5 provide the parts outside the CDR3, is EADIYQTPRYLVIGTGKKITLECSQTMGHDKMYWYQQDPGMELHLIHYSYGVNSTEKGDLSSESTVSRIRTEHFPLTLESARPSHTSQYLCASSPAGAGYQETQYFGPGTRLLVL.

This clone has more than one count but fewer than ten. This chain links TRBV11-3 with TRBJ2-3, with D maybe TRBD1 (5 bases). Deletions cut 5 bases from V and 0 bases from J, with 18 bases between. Germline V gene lookup returns CDR1 SGHNT and CDR2 YENEEA. The CDR3 sequence is 17 residues long. The CDR3 bases are TGTGCCAGCAGCCGCCGGTCAGGGATACCTAGCACAGATACGCAGTATTTT. As protein: CASSRRSGIPSTDTQYF.

The chain is built from TRBV6-5 and TRBJ1-5; TRBD1 matches 7 bases. This CDR3 region has 14 residues. The V gene end was trimmed by 6 bases and the J gene end by 6 bases; junction bases not matched to a gene: 8. Germline V lookup: CDR1 MNHEY, CDR2 SVGAGI. CDR3: CASSPGQSGQPQHF. The DNA of the CDR3 is TGTGCCAGCAGCCCGGGACAGTCAGGTCAGCCCCAGCATTTT.

This chain connects TRBV6-6 to TRBJ2-1; 7 bases are a match to TRBD1. Germline loops: CDR1 MNHNY, CDR2 SVGAGI (reference sequence). The CDR3 has 15 amino acids. With 4 bases clipped from V and 5 bases from J, the junction kept 8 bases outside the gene matches. The CDR3 nucleotides read TGTGCCAGCAGTTCGACAGGGTCCCCCAACAATGAGCAGTTCTTC. Protein: CASSSTGSPNNEQFF.

This clone has a handful of counts. The chain joins TRBV5-1 to TRBJ2-7; D perhaps matches TRBD2 (5 bases). Germline CDR1 SGHRS, CDR2 YFSETQ. The V gene lost 0 bases and the J gene lost 3 bases, with 13 bases spanning the gap. This CDR3 region has 15 residues. CDR3 protein: CASSLEVGGGYEQYF. The CDR3 region has the DNA TGCGCCAGCAGCTTGGAGGTGGGTGGAGGCTACGAGCAGTACTTC.

The sample holds a few counts of this clone. The CDR3 loop is CSVVLGGNQPQHF. CDR3 sequence (DNA): TGCAGCGTTGTATTGGGAGGCAATCAGCCCCAGCATTTT. The rearrangement uses TRBV29-1 and TRBJ1-5; D ambiguous. CDR1 is SQVTM and CDR2 is ANQGSEA in the germline V gene. Deletions cut 4 bases from V and 2 bases from J, with 9 bases between. CDR3 length: 13 amino acids.

This clone has just a few counts. The chain couples TRBV11-3 to TRBJ2-1; 13 bases align to TRBD2. The CDR3 totals 14 residues. Germline V gene sequence: CDR1 SGHNT, CDR2 YENEEA. The junction had 3 bases not matched to a gene; V was cut back by 5 bases and J by 8 bases. CDR3 coding DNA: TGTGCCAGCAGCCGGACTAGCGGGAGCTATGAGCAGTTCTTC. It specifies CASSRTSGSYEQFF.

V is TRBV7-9 and J is TRBJ2-3; D is uncertain. The germline V gene has CDR1 SEHNR and CDR2 FQNEAQ (reference sequence). The length of the CDR3 is 13 residues. The V end lost 5 bases, the J end lost 3 bases, and 9 bases lay between the germline ends. Here the CDR3 reads CASSNQATDTQYF. In DNA, the CDR3 is TGTGCCAGCAGCAATCAGGCTACAGATACGCAGTATTTT. The full variable domain, its missing parts supplied by reference TRBV7-9 and TRBJ2-3, is DTGVSQNPRHKITKRGQNVTFRCDPISEHNRLYWYRQTLGQGPEFLTYFQNEAQLEKSRLLSDRFSAERPKGSFSTLEIQRTEQGDSAMYLCASSNQATDTQYFGPGTRLTVL.

CDR3 amino acids: CASSLRDRVNQPQHF. As DNA, the CDR3 is TGTGCCAGCAGTTTACGGGACAGGGTGAATCAGCCCCAGCATTTT. The V gene is TRBV28, the J gene TRBJ1-5, with 9 bases identical to TRBD1. This CDR3 contains 15 residues. V shed 2 bases and J 4 bases; nucleotides not matched to a gene: 3. Germline values: CDR1 MDHEN, CDR2 SYDVKM.

The table lists this clone with a few counts. This chain joins TRBV5-4 and TRBJ1-1; 12 bases line up with TRBD1. The trim removed 7 bases at V and 4 bases at J, leaving 11 bases unmatched. From germline, CDR1 is SGHNT and CDR2 YYREEE (reference sequence). The CDR3 covers 16 residues. The CDR3 DNA is TGTGCCAGCGGGGCGGGGACAGGGGGCCTGAGCACTGAAGCTTTCTTT. Amino acids: CASGAGTGGLSTEAFF.

Only a few counts were recorded for this clone. V gene TRBV30 combines with J gene TRBJ2-7, with D possibly TRBD2 on 6 matching bases. The CDR3 covers 13 residues. Germline V gives CDR1 GTSNPN, CDR2 SVGIG (reference sequence). The V and J ends lost 2 bases and 2 bases respectively, with 10 bases between them. CDR3: CAWSRRGAYEQYF. The CDR3 coding sequence is TGTGCCTGGAGTCGGCGGGGAGCCTACGAGCAGTACTTC.

V usage is TRBV7-9 and J usage is TRBJ2-7; D not certain. The germline V gene has CDR1 SEHNR and CDR2 FQNEAQ (reference sequence). V was clipped by 4 bases and J by 3 bases, with 13 bases between them. This CDR3 region has 14 residues. For the CDR3, the DNA is TGTGCCAGCAGCTCAAATAAGCAGGACTACGAGCAGTACGTC. Translation gives CASSSNKQDYEQYV.

This clone was counted only a few times. The CDR3 end shows no conserved phenylalanine or tryptophan, and so a read error is likely. The limits of the CDR3 on the DNA are not certain, so only TCRdb's listed CDR3 is given. CDR3 residues: CASSLGPGTSGRAI. The chain carries TRBV5-4 and TRBJ2-7; the DNA was not compared with TRBD2, the D call given in the table. Germline values: CDR1 SGHNT, CDR2 YYREEE (reference sequence). The CDR3 has 14 amino acids, counting both end residues.

This clone was detected only a few times. V gene TRBV7-9 combines with J gene TRBJ2-7; 12 nucleotides line up with TRBD1. V shed 4 bases, J shed 6 bases, and the junction held 4 bases outside the gene matches. The CDR3 extends over 14 amino acids. Germline V CDR1 and CDR2: SEHNR, FQNEAQ (reference sequence). The CDR3 DNA is TGTGCCAGCAGCTCGGGACAGGGGGCGAGCGAGCAGTACGTC. This sequence encodes CASSSGQGASEQYV.

This clone came up a few times. As DNA, the CDR3 is TGCGCCAGCAGCCAAGAAGGGCTAGCGATAGGCACAGATACGCAGTATTTT. Its protein product is CASSQEGLAIGTDTQYF. The rearrangement joins TRBV4-1 to TRBJ2-3; TRBD2 might be the D (6 bases). The CDR3 length is 17 residues. V gave up 0 bases and J gave up 1 base, with 14 bases separating them. Per germline, CDR1 MGHRA and CDR2 YSYEKL.

The rearrangement uses TRBV6-6 and TRBJ2-3, with TRBD2 as a possible D gene (5 bases). This CDR3 has 13 amino acids. Trimming removed 6 bases from V and 4 bases from J, with 11 bases in between. Germline V gene lookup returns CDR1 MNHNY and CDR2 SVGAGI (reference sequence). CDR3 residues: CASRRTAADTQYF. CDR3 bases: TGTGCCAGCAGAAGAACAGCGGCAGATACGCAGTATTTT.

This clone showed up just a few times. The chain combines TRBV30 with TRBJ2-1, with TRBD2 identical over 7 bases. V lost 3 bases and J lost 3; bases outside the gene matches: 2. The CDR3 is 13 residues long. Germline lookup yields CDR1 GTSNPN and CDR2 SVGIG (reference sequence). The CDR3 loop reads CAWRASGYNEQFF. CDR3 sequence (DNA): TGTGCCTGGAGGGCTAGCGGCTACAATGAGCAGTTCTTC.